This T cell receptor (beta chain) originates from a study of response to subunit inactivated influenza vaccine. Findings and limits, study-wide: Each seasonal influenza vaccination, the authors suggested, recruits few new T cells.

The CDR3 sequence is 14 residues long. Germline CDR1 and CDR2: LGHDT and YNNKEL (reference sequence). Deletions cut 0 bases from V and 3 bases from J, with 9 bases between. This clonotype appeared a few times. Its antigen is not known. TCRdb itself ran the RT-PCR reads through MiXCR, one entry per CDR3 protein. The sample records 200,000 to 300,000 distinct CDR3 sequences, less than 15% being singletons. Specimen: non-naive T cells sorted from PBMCs, collected 14 to 15 days before vaccination. J is TRBJ2-7 and V is TRBV3-1; D unclear. The receptor was isolated from a middle-aged man who received an inactivated influenza vaccine. CDR3 residues: CASSQEHSDYEQYF. In DNA form, the CDR3 reads TGTGCCAGCAGCCAAGAGCACAGTGACTACGAGCAGTACTTC.